The 15 T cell receptor beta chains below come from one sample, sequenced in a study of blood T cell repertoires in COVID-19 (dated by TCRdb to the early 2020s). The library relied on the immunoSEQ multiplex PCR assay. TCRdb limited this immuneACCESS table to in-frame rearrangements with V and J called. A share of clones is missing; checked studies link under half to unresolved V genes, and the rest is unexplained. This sample is represented by a few hundred thousand clones; around 85% of them were singletons. The ten largest clones take up approximately 4% of the sample. The sequenced sample consisted of PBMCs or T cells enriched from blood (not recorded which). These receptor sequences come from a woman aged 25 to 39 who had recovered from COVID-19.

The chain links TRBV13 to TRBJ1-5, with D possibly being TRBD1 (6 bases). Germline CDR1 PRHDT, CDR2 FYEKMQ (reference sequence). Trimming took 1 base from V and 5 from J, leaving 9 bases between them. This CDR3 has 14 residues. The CDR3 loop is CASSLARQDQPQHF. CDR3 bases: TGTGCCAGCAGCTTAGCAAGACAGGATCAGCCCCAGCATTTT.

The chain employs TRBV3-1 (or the pseudogene TRBV3-2) and TRBJ2-1, with 7 bases lining up with TRBD2. Germline lookup yields CDR1 LGHDT and CDR2 YNNKEL (reference sequence). V was clipped by 0 bases and J by 5 bases; unmatched bases: 4. The CDR3 is 15 amino acids. CDR3 loop: CASSQDFLADNEQFF. The CDR3 nucleotides are TGTGCCAGCAGCCAAGACTTTCTAGCGGACAATGAGCAGTTCTTC.

The chain carries TRBV24-1 and TRBJ2-5; 10 nucleotides match TRBD1. CDR1 is KGHDR and CDR2 is SFDVKD in the germline V gene. V gave up 4 bases and J gave up 6 bases; unmatched junction bases: 7. The CDR3 totals 15 residues. The CDR3 bases are TGTGCCACCAGTGACCCCCGGGACAGGGGAAAGACCCAGTACTTC. Translating it yields CATSDPRDRGKTQYF.

The chain carries TRBV2 and TRBJ2-2, with a possible D match to TRBD1 (5 bases). Trimming removed 8 bases at V and 2 bases at J, with 15 bases between. Germline V gene sequence: CDR1 SNHLY, CDR2 FYNNEI. The CDR3 is 15 residues long. The CDR3 loop reads CASGAETSNTGELFF. CDR3 sequence (DNA): TGTGCCAGCGGGGCGGAGACTTCAAACACCGGGGAGCTGTTTTTT.

The chain uses TRBV11-3 and TRBJ1-5; D may be TRBD1 (5 bases). CDR1 and CDR2 from the germline V gene are SGHNT and YENEEA. The CDR3 spans 18 residues. The V and J ends lost 0 bases and 5 bases respectively, with 20 bases between them. Here the CDR3 DNA reads TGTGCCAGCAGCTTAGATAGGGCAGGGCAGGTGGTTCATCAGCCCCAGCATTTT. It yields the protein CASSLDRAGQVVHQPQHF.

The chain recombines TRBV7-8 with TRBJ1-2; possibly TRBD1 for D (5 bases). The CDR3 totals 15 residues. V dropped 5 bases and J dropped 2 bases, with 15 bases sitting between them. Germline V gene data show CDR1 as SGHVS and CDR2 as FQNEAQ. CDR3 nucleotides: TGTGCCAGCAGCCCCCGCAGGGTTGGAAACTATGGCTACACCTTC. This sequence encodes CASSPRRVGNYGYTF. The entire variable domain, with the rest obtained from reference TRBV7-8 and TRBJ1-2, is as follows: GAGVSQSPRYKVAKRGQDVALRCDPISGHVSLFWYQQALGQGPEFLTYFQNEAQLDKSGLPSDRFFAERPEGSVSTLKIQRTQQEDSAVYLCASSPRRVGNYGYTFGSGTRLTVV.

In nucleotides, the CDR3 is TGTGCCAGCAGTTTAGAGGGAAGCAATCAGCCCCAGCATTTT. Translation gives CASSLEGSNQPQHF. The chain uses TRBV28 and TRBJ1-5, with unresolved D. Germline V CDR1 and CDR2: MDHEN, SYDVKM. The CDR3 has 14 residues. V was clipped by 2 bases and J by 1 base, with 6 bases between them.

The gene calls are TRBV6-5 and TRBJ1-1, with D perhaps matching TRBD1 (6 bases). The ends were cut back, 5 bases at V and 3 bases at J, with 16 bases in the middle. The CDR3 runs to 15 residues. The V gene's germline CDR1 is MNHEY and CDR2 SVGAGI. CDR3 in amino acids: CASSNTGTQDTEAFF. In DNA form, the CDR3 reads TGTGCCAGCAGTAACACCGGGACACAGGACACTGAAGCTTTCTTT.

This clone was observed a few times. V usage is TRBV21-1 and J usage is TRBJ2-7; the D call TRBD1 from the table was never checked on the DNA. TRBV21-1 is reported as a pseudogene. CDR3 length: 15 residues. The DNA for the CDR3 is TGTGCCAGCAGCACTGGGACAGGTCGGCCCTACGAGCAGTACTTC. It codes for CASSTGTGRPYEQYF.

V is TRBV5-1 and J is TRBJ1-2; no clear D. This CDR3 is 13 amino acids long. Trimming cost V 2 bases and J 5 bases, with 10 bases left between them. Germline loops: CDR1 SGHRS, CDR2 YFSETQ. The CDR3: CASSFGVEYGYTF. The CDR3 DNA follows: TGCGCCAGCAGCTTCGGGGTGGAATATGGCTACACCTTC. Variable domain in full (rest from reference TRBV5-1 and TRBJ1-2): KAGVTQTPRYLIKTRGQQVTLSCSPISGHRSVSWYQQTPGQGLQFLFEYFSETQRNKGNFPGRFSGRQFSNSRSEMNVSTLELGDSALYLCASSFGVEYGYTFGSGTRLTVV.

This clone was recorded once. The chain couples TRBV28 to TRBJ2-3; 10 bases are a match to TRBD1. V lost 3 bases to trimming and J lost 6 bases; unmatched junction nucleotides: 9. CDR3 length: 16 amino acids. Germline lookup yields CDR1 MDHEN and CDR2 SYDVKM. The CDR3 loop is CASSFVRQGAGDTQYF. DNA of the CDR3: TGTGCCAGCAGTTTTGTTCGACAGGGGGCTGGGGATACGCAGTATTTT.

In this sample, this clone turned up once. CDR3 protein: CASSVGEASSGYTF. CDR3 coding DNA: TGTGCCAGCAGCGTCGGGGAGGCGTCCAGTGGCTACACCTTC. The chain has TRBV6-4 and TRBJ1-2, with D uncertain. V lost 6 bases and J lost 7, with 18 bases in between. The CDR3 has 14 residues. The germline V gene has CDR1 MRHNA and CDR2 SNTAGT.

V and J are TRBV6-4 and TRBJ2-1, with D tentatively TRBD1 (6 bases). CDR1 and CDR2 (germline): MRHNA, SNTAGT. There are 15 residues in the CDR3. Deletions cut 2 bases from V and 3 bases from J, with 11 bases between. CDR3 bases: TGTGCCAGCAGTGACGGCAGGGGACACTACAATGAGCAGTTCTTC. Translation: CASSDGRGHYNEQFF.

V is TRBV27 and J is TRBJ1-1, with a weak D call TRBD1 (6 bases). The ends were cut back, 5 bases at V and 4 bases at J, with 11 bases in the middle. Germline assignment: CDR1 MNHEY and CDR2 SMNVEV (reference sequence). CDR3 size: 13 residues. The CDR3 DNA sequence: TGTGCCAGCAGTCCACAGGGATCCACTGAAGCTTTCTTT. Translated: CASSPQGSTEAFF.

V and J are TRBV4-2 and TRBJ1-6, with unresolved D. V lost 4 bases to trimming and J lost 6 bases, with 7 bases between them. The CDR3 extends over 13 amino acids. In germline, CDR1 is LGHNA, CDR2 YNFKEQ. CDR3 in amino acids: CASSPYSNSPLHF. Here the CDR3 DNA reads TGTGCCAGCAGCCCGTATTCTAATTCACCCCTCCACTTT.